The 17 T cell receptor beta chains below all came from one sample that was sequenced in a study of cytomegalovirus exposure and HLA in healthy donors. The primer mix had 60 Vbeta and 13 Jbeta primers. Profiling relied on immunoSEQ multiplex PCR, and the TCRdb table lists in-frame clones only, not all of them. The sample has about 180,000 clones; more than 75% are singletons. Sequenced input: PBMCs. Every receptor here comes from a woman younger than 45 in good health and CMV-seropositive.

In this sample, this clone turned up a few times. The V and J genes are TRBV28 and TRBJ2-7, with D possibly matching TRBD2 (5 bases). V gave up 4 bases and J gave up 3 bases, with 22 bases separating them. The germline V gene has CDR1 MDHEN and CDR2 SYDVKM. This CDR3 is 17 amino acids long. DNA for the CDR3: TGTGCCAGCAGTTCCCCCCGGGGAAAGGGAAGGCGCTACGAGCAGTACTTC. Its translation: CASSSPRGKGRRYEQYF.

The chain recombines TRBV30 with TRBJ2-2; maybe TRBD2 (7 bases). This CDR3 comprises 13 residues. In germline, CDR1 is GTSNPN, CDR2 SVGIG (reference sequence). Trimming stripped 7 bases from V and 7 bases from J, with 16 bases between. CDR3 region: CALRGASFGELFF. The DNA for the CDR3 is TGTGCCTTACGGGGGGCCTCATTCGGGGAGCTGTTTTTT.

V is TRBV20-1 and J is TRBJ2-5; D is undetermined. V lost 7 bases, J lost 4 bases, and 10 bases lay in between. Germline-derived CDR1 and CDR2 are DFQATT and SNEGSKA (reference sequence). This CDR3 is 11 amino acids long. CDR3 region: CSGLAGETQYF. CDR3 nucleotides: TGCAGTGGGTTGGCAGGAGAGACCCAGTACTTC.

This clone showed up just a few times. This chain connects TRBV19 to TRBJ2-1; 9 nucleotides match TRBD1. This CDR3 has 14 residues. Germline loops: CDR1 LNHDA, CDR2 SQIVND (reference sequence). V gave up 5 bases and J gave up 10 bases; unmatched junction bases: 9. CDR3 sequence: CASSEGTGPSEQFF. The CDR3 region has the DNA TGTGCCAGTAGTGAGGGGACAGGGCCGTCGGAGCAGTTCTTC.

This chain links TRBV7-8 with TRBJ2-7; the D gene could be TRBD1 or TRBD2 (6 bases each). Trimming pared 5 bases from V and 7 bases from J, leaving 15 bases between. CDR1 and CDR2 (germline): SGHVS, FQNEAQ. The CDR3 has 13 amino acids. CDR3 residues: CASSLGGRQEQYF. CDR3 sequence (DNA): TGTGCCAGCAGCCTAGGGGGGAGGCAGGAGCAGTACTTC.

This chain joins TRBV11-2 and TRBJ2-7, with 16 bases aligning to TRBD2. The CDR3 is 19 amino acids. V lost 1 base to trimming and J lost 2 bases; unmatched junction nucleotides: 8. Germline values: CDR1 SGHAT, CDR2 FQNNGV. The DNA of the CDR3 is TGTGCCAGCAGCTTAGGCCCGGGACTAGCGGGGGGGCTGCCCTACGAGCAGTACTTC. Amino acid sequence: CASSLGPGLAGGLPYEQYF.

The genes are TRBV30 and TRBJ1-2, with D perhaps matching TRBD1 (5 bases). With 2 bases removed from V and 1 base from J, the gap between germline ends came to 17 bases. There are 16 residues in the CDR3. In germline, CDR1 is GTSNPN, CDR2 SVGIG (reference sequence). CDR3 coding DNA: TGTGCCTGGAGTAGGACAAACCGGCCTCTTAACTATGGCTACACCTTC. This translates into CAWSRTNRPLNYGYTF.

The chain employs TRBV13 and TRBJ2-2, with D possibly TRBD2 on 6 matching bases. Germline V gene data show CDR1 as PRHDT and CDR2 as FYEKMQ (reference sequence). The CDR3 consists of 14 residues. V lost 5 bases and J lost 0, with 7 bases in between. CDR3 nucleotides: TGTGCCAGCAGCACGGGGGCGAACACCGGGGAGCTGTTTTTT. It specifies CASSTGANTGELFF.

J is TRBJ1-2 and V is TRBV6-1; 9 positions agree with TRBD1. This CDR3 has 15 amino acids. Germline V gene data show CDR1 as MNHNS and CDR2 as SASEGT. V dropped 5 bases and J dropped 0; count of bases not matched to a gene: 4. This CDR3 is CASSQDRGSNYGYTF. The CDR3 DNA is TGTGCCAGCAGTCAGGACAGGGGATCTAACTATGGCTACACCTTC.

This clone showed up just once. V usage is TRBV4-2 and J usage is TRBJ2-1; D remains ambiguous. V was cut by 0 bases and J by 9 bases, with 9 bases left in between. From germline, CDR1 is LGHNA and CDR2 YNFKEQ. This CDR3 comprises 13 residues. CDR3 protein: CASSQDLRGEQFF. The CDR3 DNA sequence: TGTGCCAGCAGCCAAGATCTAAGAGGTGAGCAGTTCTTC.

The chain carries TRBV9 and TRBJ2-7, with D perhaps TRBD2 (8 bases). V was shortened by 3 bases and J by 4 bases, with 23 bases between the two germline ends. Germline V gene lookup returns CDR1 SGDLS and CDR2 YYNGEE. This CDR3 has 17 residues. CDR3 region: CASSGSPREGAEYEQYF. CDR3 in DNA: TGTGCCAGCAGCGGAAGCCCCCGGGAGGGGGCGGAGTACGAGCAGTACTTC. The complete variable domain, with remaining parts taken from reference TRBV9 and TRBJ2-7, reads DSGVTQTPKHLITATGQRVTLRCSPRSGDLSVYWYQQSLDQGLQFLIQYYNGEERAKGNILERFSAQQFPDLHSELNLSSLELGDSALYFCASSGSPREGAEYEQYFGPGTRLTVT.

J is TRBJ2-5 and V is TRBV25-1; TRBD1 matches 7 bases. The J call is doubtful: the DNA matches TRBJ2-7 better. Germline V gene lookup returns CDR1 MGHDK and CDR2 SYGVNS. The CDR3 has 17 amino acids. CDR3 loop: CASSESSNRDRPYEQYF. In DNA form, the CDR3 reads TGTGCCAGCAGTGAATCGTCAAACCGGGACAGACCTTACGAGCAGTACTTC.

To note about this clone: A read error may account for a junction end that differs from germline. V is TRBV30 and J is TRBJ2-5, with TRBD2 as a possible D gene (5 bases). The germline V gene has CDR1 GTSNPN and CDR2 SVGIG (reference sequence). The CDR3 is 10 residues long. CDR3 sequence: CAWTQETQYF. CDR3 DNA: TGCGCCTGGACTCAAGAGACCCAGTACTTC.

This rearrangement joins TRBV14 to TRBJ2-5, with a possible D match to TRBD2 (6 bases). The CDR3 runs 17 residues. V lost 3 bases, J lost 0 bases, and 17 bases lay in between. Looked up from germline, CDR1 is SGHDN and CDR2 is FVKESK. CDR3 region: CASSQRRASVYQETQYF. The CDR3 DNA reads TGTGCCAGCAGCCAGAGGAGGGCTAGTGTGTACCAAGAGACCCAGTACTTC.

The chain has TRBV28 and TRBJ1-2, with 7 positions matching TRBD1. Unmatched junction bases numbered 7, after V lost 5 bases and J lost 4 bases. The CDR3 sequence is 14 residues long. Germline CDR1 and CDR2: MDHEN and SYDVKM. The CDR3 loop reads CASSPLPGGYGYTF. CDR3 nucleotides: TGTGCCAGCAGTCCCCTACCAGGGGGCTATGGCTACACCTTC.

The CDR3 DNA reads TGTGCCAGCAGGCCACAGGGTCTCTATGGCTACACCTTC. Encoded protein: CASRPQGLYGYTF. The V gene is TRBV28, the J gene TRBJ1-2, with D possibly TRBD1 on 6 matching bases. Looked up from germline, CDR1 is MDHEN and CDR2 is SYDVKM. The length of the CDR3 is 13 residues. V dropped 6 bases and J dropped 4 bases, with 12 bases sitting between them.

This clone occurred once. This sequence joins TRBV5-1 and TRBJ2-6, with D perhaps matching TRBD1 (6 bases). The CDR3 sequence is 14 residues long. Trimming removed 3 bases at V and 4 bases at J, with 8 bases between. Germline V lookup: CDR1 SGHRS, CDR2 YFSETQ. CDR3 region: CASSWGPGANVLTF. Written as DNA, the CDR3 is TGCGCCAGCAGCTGGGGGCCCGGGGCCAACGTCCTGACTTTC.